The 6 T cell receptor beta chains listed next were all sequenced from one sample in a study of human T cells and chemical hapten exposure. Time point noted: patch test 2, 6 weeks after DPC sensitization. Treatment meaning: therapeutic diphenylcyclopropenone sensitization with weekly scalp DPC. TCRdb ran MiXCR on the RACE reads and lists one entry per CDR3 protein. This sample has 110,000 or so distinct CDR3 sequences, with roughly a tenth found just once. Sequencing used whole blood, obtained in connection with sensitization to the hapten diphenylcyclopropenone (DPC). These receptors were taken from a woman in her thirties or forties with alopecia areata. Some clones in this sample may be carry-over from other donors' samples.

For this clonotype: It may be a read error: a sequence one base away is much more abundant. The gene calls are TRBV7-9 and TRBJ2-1; TRBD2 aligns across 13 bases. This CDR3 spans 21 amino acids. The germline V gene encodes CDR1 SEHNR and CDR2 FQNEAQ (reference sequence). The V segment lost 5 bases and the J segment 2 bases; nucleotides outside the gene matches: 18. CDR3 sequence reads: CASSPTSPGLAGDNPYNEQFF. DNA of the CDR3: TGTGCCAGCAGCCCTACTAGCCCCGGACTAGCGGGGGATAACCCCTACAATGAGCAGTTCTTC.

J is TRBJ2-2 and V is TRBV6-1, with 14 bases lining up with TRBD2. The ends lost 6 bases at V and 7 bases at J; junction bases unmatched: 7. The CDR3 runs 16 residues. Germline V gene sequence: CDR1 MNHNS, CDR2 SASEGT. In DNA form, the CDR3 reads TGTGCCAGCAGACCGACTAGCGGGGGGGCTATCGGGGAGCTGTTTTTT. Amino acids: CASRPTSGGAIGELFF.

V gene TRBV29-1 combines with J gene TRBJ2-5; D assignment may be TRBD1 or TRBD2 (6 bases each). Germline V gene sequence: CDR1 SQVTM, CDR2 ANQGSEA. V gave up 4 bases and J gave up 5 bases, with 20 bases separating them. This CDR3 is built from 15 residues. The CDR3: CSVVTSTVGAETQYF. The CDR3 region has the DNA TGCAGCGTTGTTACTAGCACAGTGGGGGCGGAGACCCAGTACTTC. The full variable domain, in which reference TRBV29-1 and TRBJ2-5 provide the parts outside the CDR3, is SAVISQKPSRDICQRGTSLTIQCQVDSQVTMMFWYRQQPGQSLTLIATANQGSEATYESGFVIDKFPISRPNLTFSTLTVSNMSPEDSSIYLCSVVTSTVGAETQYFGPGTRLLVL.

V usage is TRBV5-1 and J usage is TRBJ2-1; 8 bases align to TRBD2. Germline V gene sequence: CDR1 SGHRS, CDR2 YFSETQ. The length of the CDR3 is 19 residues. With 3 bases clipped from V and 4 bases from J, the junction kept 18 bases outside the gene matches. This chain's CDR3 is CASSSAPRGSGGGYNEQFF. The CDR3 DNA is TGCGCCAGCAGCTCTGCCCCGAGGGGGAGCGGGGGAGGATACAATGAGCAGTTCTTC. Combining the CDR3 with reference TRBV5-1 and TRBJ2-1 gives the whole variable domain KAGVTQTPRYLIKTRGQQVTLSCSPISGHRSVSWYQQTPGQGLQFLFEYFSETQRNKGNFPGRFSGRQFSNSRSEMNVSTLELGDSALYLCASSSAPRGSGGGYNEQFFGPGTRLTVL.

A few counts support this clonotype. The chain carries TRBV3-1 and TRBJ1-2; D may be TRBD1 (6 bases). Germline values: CDR1 LGHDT, CDR2 YNNKEL (reference sequence). The CDR3 covers 15 residues. Between the trimmed V and J ends, which lost 0 bases and 2 bases, there was a span of 10 bases. The CDR3 DNA reads TGTGCCAGCAGCCAAGATCGTACAGGGAACTATGGCTACACCTTC. It encodes CASSQDRTGNYGYTF.

In this sample, this clonotype turned up a few times. The DNA for the CDR3 is TGTGCCAGCATCGGACGGGTCAATCAGCCCCAGCATTTT. Residues: CASIGRVNQPQHF. J is TRBJ1-5 and V is TRBV6-2 or TRBV6-3; D is undetermined. V lost 7 bases, J lost 3 bases, and 10 bases lay in between. From germline, CDR1 is MNHEY and CDR2 SVGEGT. CDR3 length: 13 amino acids.